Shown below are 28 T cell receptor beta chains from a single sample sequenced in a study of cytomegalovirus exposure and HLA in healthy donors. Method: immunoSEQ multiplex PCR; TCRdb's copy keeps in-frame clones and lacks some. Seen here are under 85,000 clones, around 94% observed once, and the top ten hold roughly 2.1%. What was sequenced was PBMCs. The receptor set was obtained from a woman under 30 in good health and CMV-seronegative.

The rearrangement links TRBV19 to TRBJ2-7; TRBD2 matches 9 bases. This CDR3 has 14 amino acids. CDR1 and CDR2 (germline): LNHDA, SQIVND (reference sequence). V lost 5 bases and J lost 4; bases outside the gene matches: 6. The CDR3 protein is CASSPLAGFYEQYF. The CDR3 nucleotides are TGTGCCAGTAGTCCCCTAGCGGGATTTTACGAGCAGTACTTC.

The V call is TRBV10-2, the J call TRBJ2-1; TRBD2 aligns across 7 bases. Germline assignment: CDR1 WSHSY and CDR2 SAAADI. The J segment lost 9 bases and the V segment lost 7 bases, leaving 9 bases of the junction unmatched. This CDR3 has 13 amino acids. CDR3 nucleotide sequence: TGCGCCAGCACTTACCCGACTAGCTTTGAGCAGTTCTTC. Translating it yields CASTYPTSFEQFF.

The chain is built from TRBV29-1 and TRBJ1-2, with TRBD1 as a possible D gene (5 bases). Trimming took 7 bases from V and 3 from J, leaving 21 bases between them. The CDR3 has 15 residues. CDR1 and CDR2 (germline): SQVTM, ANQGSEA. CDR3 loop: CSASGGVTGYYGYTF. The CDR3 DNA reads TGCAGCGCTTCGGGGGGGGTGACTGGATACTATGGCTACACCTTC.

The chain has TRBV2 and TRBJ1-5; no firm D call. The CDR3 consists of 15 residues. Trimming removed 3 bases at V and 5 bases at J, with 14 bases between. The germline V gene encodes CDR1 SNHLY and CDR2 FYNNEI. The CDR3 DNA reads TGTGCCAGCAGTGACCTTGGGAGAGCTTATCAGCCCCAGCATTTT. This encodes CASSDLGRAYQPQHF.

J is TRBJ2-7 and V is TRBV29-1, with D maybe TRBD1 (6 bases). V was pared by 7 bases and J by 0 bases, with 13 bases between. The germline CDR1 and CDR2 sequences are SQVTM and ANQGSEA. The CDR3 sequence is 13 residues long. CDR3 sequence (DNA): TGCAGCGCAACCGGGACACTCTCCTACGAGCAGTACTTC. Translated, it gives CSATGTLSYEQYF.

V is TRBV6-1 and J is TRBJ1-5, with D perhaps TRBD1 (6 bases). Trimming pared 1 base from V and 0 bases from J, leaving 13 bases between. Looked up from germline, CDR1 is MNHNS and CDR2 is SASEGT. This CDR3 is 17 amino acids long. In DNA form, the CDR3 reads TGTGCCAGCAGTGAAGGGGGAGGGGGTCTTAGCAATCAGCCCCAGCATTTT. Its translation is CASSEGGGGLSNQPQHF.

CDR3 coding DNA: TGTGCCAGCAGCCAAGAAGCCAGCGCGAACACCGGGGAGCTGTTTTTT. It encodes CASSQEASANTGELFF. The chain joins TRBV4-2 to TRBJ2-2; D gene unclear. In germline, CDR1 is LGHNA, CDR2 YNFKEQ. The V end lost 0 bases, the J end lost 0 bases, and 8 bases lay between the germline ends. The CDR3 is 16 residues long.

The CDR3 is CASSKGGSPEAFF. CDR3 DNA sequence: TGTGCCAGCAGCAAGGGAGGCTCCCCTGAAGCTTTCTTT. V and J are TRBV6-5 and TRBJ1-1; D uncertain. CDR1 and CDR2 from the germline V gene are MNHEY and SVGAGI. Between the trimmed V and J ends, which lost 6 bases and 6 bases, there was a span of 14 bases. The length of the CDR3 is 13 residues.

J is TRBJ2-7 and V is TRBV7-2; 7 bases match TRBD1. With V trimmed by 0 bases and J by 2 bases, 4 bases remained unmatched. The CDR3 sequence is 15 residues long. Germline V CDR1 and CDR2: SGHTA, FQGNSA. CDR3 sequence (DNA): TGTGCCAGCAGCTTAGCTAAGGGGGCAGCCTACGAGCAGTACTTC. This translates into CASSLAKGAAYEQYF.

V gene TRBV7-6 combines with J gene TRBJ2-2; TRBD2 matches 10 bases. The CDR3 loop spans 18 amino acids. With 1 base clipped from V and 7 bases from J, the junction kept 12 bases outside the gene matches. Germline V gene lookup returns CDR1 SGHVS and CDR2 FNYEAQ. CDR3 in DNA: TGTGCCAGCAGCTTAGACTGGACTAGCGGAGCCACGGGCGGGGAGCTGTTTTTT. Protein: CASSLDWTSGATGGELFF.

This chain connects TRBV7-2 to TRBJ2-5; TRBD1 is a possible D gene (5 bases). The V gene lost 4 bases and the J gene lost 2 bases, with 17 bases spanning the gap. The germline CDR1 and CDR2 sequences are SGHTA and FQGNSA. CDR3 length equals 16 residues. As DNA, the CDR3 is TGTGCCAGCAGCTCAGGGTGGGGTTCCGAACAAGAGACCCAGTACTTC. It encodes CASSSGWGSEQETQYF. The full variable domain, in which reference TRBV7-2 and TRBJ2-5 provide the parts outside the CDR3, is GAGVSQSPSNKVTEKGKDVELRCDPISGHTALYWYRQSLGQGLEFLIYFQGNSAPDKSGLPSDRFSAERTGGSVSTLTIQRTQQEDSAVYLCASSSGWGSEQETQYFGPGTRLLVL.

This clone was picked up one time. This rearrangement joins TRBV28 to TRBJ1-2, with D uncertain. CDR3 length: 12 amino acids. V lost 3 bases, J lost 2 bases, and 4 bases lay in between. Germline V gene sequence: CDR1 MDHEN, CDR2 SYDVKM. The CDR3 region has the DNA TGTGCCAGCAGTTTCCGGAACTATGGCTACACCTTC. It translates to CASSFRNYGYTF.

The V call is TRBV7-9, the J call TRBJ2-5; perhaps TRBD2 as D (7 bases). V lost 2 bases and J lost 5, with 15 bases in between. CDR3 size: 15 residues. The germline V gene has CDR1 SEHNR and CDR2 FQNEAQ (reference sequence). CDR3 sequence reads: CASSLRGAFPETQYF. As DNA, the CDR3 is TGTGCCAGCAGCTTACGGGGGGCATTCCCGGAGACCCAGTACTTC.

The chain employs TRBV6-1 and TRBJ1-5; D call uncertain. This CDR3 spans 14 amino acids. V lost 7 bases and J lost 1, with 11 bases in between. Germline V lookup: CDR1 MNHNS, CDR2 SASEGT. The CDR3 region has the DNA TGTGCCAGCATGCCGGGATGGAGCAATCAGCCCCAGCATTTT. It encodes CASMPGWSNQPQHF.

The CDR3 region is CASSPRTGYGYTF. The CDR3 coding sequence is TGTGCCAGCAGCCCGAGGACAGGGTATGGCTACACCTTC. This chain links TRBV27 with TRBJ1-2; TRBD1 matches at 8 bases. This CDR3 is 13 amino acids long. After removal of 6 bases from V and 5 bases from J, the junction contained 5 bases not matched to a gene. Germline V lookup: CDR1 MNHEY, CDR2 SMNVEV (reference sequence).

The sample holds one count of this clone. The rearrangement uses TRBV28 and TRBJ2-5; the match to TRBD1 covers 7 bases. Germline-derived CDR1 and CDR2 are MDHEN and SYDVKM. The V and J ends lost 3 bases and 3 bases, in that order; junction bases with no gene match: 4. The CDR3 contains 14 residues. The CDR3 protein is CASSFRGLEETQYF. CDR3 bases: TGTGCCAGCAGTTTTAGGGGGCTGGAAGAGACCCAGTACTTC.

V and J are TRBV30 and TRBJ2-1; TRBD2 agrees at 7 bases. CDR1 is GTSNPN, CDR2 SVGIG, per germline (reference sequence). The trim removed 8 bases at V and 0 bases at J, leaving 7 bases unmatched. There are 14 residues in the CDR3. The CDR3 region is CALLAASSYNEQFF. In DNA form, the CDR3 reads TGTGCCCTGCTAGCGGCTAGCTCCTACAATGAGCAGTTCTTC.

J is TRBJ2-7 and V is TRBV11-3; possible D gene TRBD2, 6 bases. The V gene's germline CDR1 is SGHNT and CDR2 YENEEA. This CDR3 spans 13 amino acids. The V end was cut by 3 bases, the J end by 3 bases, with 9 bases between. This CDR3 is CASSLTGGYEQYF. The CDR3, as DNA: TGTGCCAGCAGCTTGACCGGGGGCTACGAGCAGTACTTC.

The CDR3 region has the DNA TGTGCCAGTAGTATGCGGACAGGGGTCGCCGGGGAGCTGTTTTTT. Translation: CASSMRTGVAGELFF. V and J are TRBV19 and TRBJ2-2, with 9 bases lining up with TRBD1. The V gene's germline CDR1 is LNHDA and CDR2 SQIVND (reference sequence). The CDR3 spans 15 residues. V lost 3 bases and J lost 6; bases outside the gene matches: 5. The full variable domain, rest sourced from reference TRBV19 and TRBJ2-2, is DGGITQSPKYLFRKEGQNVTLSCEQNLNHDAMYWYRQDPGQGLRLIYYSQIVNDFQKGDIAEGYSVSREKKESFPLTVTSAQKNPTAFYLCASSMRTGVAGELFFGEGSRLTVL.

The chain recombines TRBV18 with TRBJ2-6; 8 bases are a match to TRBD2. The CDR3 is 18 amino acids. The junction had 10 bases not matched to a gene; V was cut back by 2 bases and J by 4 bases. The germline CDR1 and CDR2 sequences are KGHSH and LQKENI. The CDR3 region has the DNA TGTGCCAGCTCACCAATACGGGAGGGCAACCTCGGGGCCAACGTCCTGACTTTC. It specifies CASSPIREGNLGANVLTF.

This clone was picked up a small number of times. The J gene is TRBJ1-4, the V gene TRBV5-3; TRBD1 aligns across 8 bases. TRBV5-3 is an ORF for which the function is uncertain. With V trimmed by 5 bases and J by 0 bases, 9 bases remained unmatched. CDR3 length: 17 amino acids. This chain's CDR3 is CARSPQGVRPTNEKLFF. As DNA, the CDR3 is TGTGCCAGAAGTCCACAGGGGGTCCGACCAACTAATGAAAAACTGTTTTTT.

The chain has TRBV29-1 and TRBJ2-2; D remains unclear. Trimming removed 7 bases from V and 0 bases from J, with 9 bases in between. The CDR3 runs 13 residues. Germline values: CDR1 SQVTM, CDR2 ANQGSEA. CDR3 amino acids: CSADDSNTGELFF. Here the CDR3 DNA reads TGCAGCGCAGATGATTCGAACACCGGGGAGCTGTTTTTT.

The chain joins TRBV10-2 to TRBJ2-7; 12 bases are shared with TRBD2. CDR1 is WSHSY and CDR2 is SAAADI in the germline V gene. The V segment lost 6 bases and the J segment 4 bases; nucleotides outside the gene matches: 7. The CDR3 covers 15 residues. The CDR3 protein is CASRHGLAGSYEQYF. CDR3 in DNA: TGCGCCAGCAGGCACGGACTAGCGGGATCTTACGAGCAGTACTTC.

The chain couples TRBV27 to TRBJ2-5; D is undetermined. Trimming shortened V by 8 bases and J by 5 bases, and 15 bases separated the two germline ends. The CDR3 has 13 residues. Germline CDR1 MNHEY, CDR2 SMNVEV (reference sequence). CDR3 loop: CASGEALWETQYF. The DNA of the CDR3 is TGTGCCAGCGGTGAGGCCCTGTGGGAGACCCAGTACTTC.

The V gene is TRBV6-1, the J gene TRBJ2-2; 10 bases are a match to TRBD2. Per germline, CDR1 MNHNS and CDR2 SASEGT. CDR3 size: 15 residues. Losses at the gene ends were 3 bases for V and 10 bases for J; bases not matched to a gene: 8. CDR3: CASSDTSGGAEELFF. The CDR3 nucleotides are TGTGCCAGCAGTGACACAAGCGGGGGGGCCGAGGAGCTGTTTTTT.

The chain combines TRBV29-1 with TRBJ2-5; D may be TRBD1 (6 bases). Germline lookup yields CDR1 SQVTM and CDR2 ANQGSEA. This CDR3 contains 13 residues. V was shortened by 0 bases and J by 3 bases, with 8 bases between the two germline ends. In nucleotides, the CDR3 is TGCAGCGTTGAAGATTGGGACAAAGAGACCCAGTACTTC. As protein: CSVEDWDKETQYF.

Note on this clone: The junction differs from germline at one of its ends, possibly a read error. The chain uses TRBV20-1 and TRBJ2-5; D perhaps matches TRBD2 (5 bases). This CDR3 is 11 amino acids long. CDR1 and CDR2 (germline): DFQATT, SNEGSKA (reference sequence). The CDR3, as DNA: TGCAGTGCTAGAGGGGGAGAGGCCCAGTACTTC. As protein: CSARGGEAQYF.

CDR3 bases: TGTGCCAGCAGTGCAGCGATCGGGAGCAATGAGCAGTTCTTC. It translates to CASSAAIGSNEQFF. The genes are TRBV2 and TRBJ2-1; possibly TRBD2 for D (6 bases). Germline V gene lookup returns CDR1 SNHLY and CDR2 FYNNEI. Between the trimmed V and J ends, which lost 4 bases and 6 bases, there was a span of 13 bases. This CDR3 comprises 14 residues. Combining the CDR3 with reference TRBV2 and TRBJ2-1 gives the whole variable domain EPEVTQTPSHQVTQMGQEVILRCVPISNHLYFYWYRQILGQKVEFLVSFYNNEISEKSEIFDDQFSVERPDGSNFTLKIRSTKLEDSAMYFCASSAAIGSNEQFFGPGTRLTVL.